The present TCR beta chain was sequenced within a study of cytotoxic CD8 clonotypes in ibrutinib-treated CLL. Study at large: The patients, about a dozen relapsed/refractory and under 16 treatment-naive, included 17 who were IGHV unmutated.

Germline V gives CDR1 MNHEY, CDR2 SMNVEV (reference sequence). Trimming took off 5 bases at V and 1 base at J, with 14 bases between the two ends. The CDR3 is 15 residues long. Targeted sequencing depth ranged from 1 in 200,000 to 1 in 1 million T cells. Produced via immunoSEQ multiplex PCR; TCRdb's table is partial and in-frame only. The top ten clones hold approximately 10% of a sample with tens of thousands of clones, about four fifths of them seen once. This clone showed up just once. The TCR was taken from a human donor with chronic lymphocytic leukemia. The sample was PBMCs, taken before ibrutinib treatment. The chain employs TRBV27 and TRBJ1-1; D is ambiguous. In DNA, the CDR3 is TGTGCCAGCAGTCCCTGGGAACAACGGAACACTGAAGCTTTCTTT. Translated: CASSPWEQRNTEAFF.